This T cell receptor (beta chain) was captured in a study of cytomegalovirus exposure and HLA in healthy donors. Overall study context: A later analysis reported the same platform for the 110 or so validation repertoires and the 650 to 750 first-cohort repertoires. Study results and caveats: Investigators reported over 150 TCR beta chains as tied to cytomegalovirus. It was reported that the classifier diagnosed cytomegalovirus status with high specificity and sensitivity in both the original and validation cohorts. Subsequent analysis found a tendency for first-cohort TCR clusters to co-occur within the 120 or so validation repertoires.

Sequenced by immunoSEQ multiplex PCR; TCRdb stores in-frame clones only, minus some. The sample contains 76,000 or so clones, roughly 94% of which appear only once. Germline V gene lookup returns CDR1 SNHLY and CDR2 FYNNEI. The CDR3 runs 13 residues. V lost 8 bases and J 1 base, leaving 11 bases between the germline ends. Comment on this clone: Its target is not known.

The chain couples TRBV2 to TRBJ1-1; D is unresolved. The material sequenced was PBMCs. The receptor was isolated from a woman under 30 in good health and CMV-seropositive. The CDR3 DNA reads as TGTGCCAGCGGCGGGTACTCGAACACTGAAGCTTTCTTT. It codes for CASGGYSNTEAFF.